These T cell receptor beta chains were read from a single sample in a study of blood T cell repertoires in COVID-19. TCRdb's table, derived via immunoSEQ multiplex PCR, lists solely in-frame clones and lacks some. This sample has approximately 100,000 clones, with about 89% found just once. The specimen sequenced was peripheral blood. The receptors derive from a human donor with acute or convalescent COVID-19. The donor label of this sample is uncertain. CDR3s include the opening cysteine and the closing phenylalanine or tryptophan. D genes are given only for firm matches. Part of the rows lack a size; the others show once, few, many or a class for expanded clones.

len: 12
abundance: -
j_gene: TRBJ1-1
v_gene: TRBV28
d_gene: -
CDR3aa: CASSLDLRGAFF
CDR3nt: TGTGCCAGCAGTTTAGATTTGCGAGGGGCTTTCTTT

len: 16
abundance: -
j_gene: TRBJ1-5
v_gene: TRBV2
d_gene: TRBD1
CDR3aa: CASSDISTGANQPQHF
CDR3nt: TGTGCCAGCAGTGATATCTCTACAGGGGCAAATCAGCCCCAGCATTTT

len: 12
abundance: -
j_gene: TRBJ2-1
v_gene: TRBV11-2
d_gene: -
CDR3aa: CASRKQGSEQFF
CDR3nt: TGTGCCAGCAGGAAGCAGGGTTCCGAGCAGTTCTTC

len: 15
abundance: -
j_gene: TRBJ1-1
v_gene: TRBV6-5
d_gene: -
CDR3aa: CASRSPGLLNTEAFF
CDR3nt: TGTGCCAGCAGGTCACCGGGACTTTTGAACACTGAAGCTTTCTTT

len: 14
abundance: -
j_gene: TRBJ2-7
v_gene: TRBV27
d_gene: -
CDR3aa: CASSFGPEYYEQYF
CDR3nt: TGTGCCAGCAGTTTTGGTCCAGAATACTACGAGCAGTACTTC

len: 16
abundance: -
j_gene: TRBJ2-3
v_gene: TRBV9
d_gene: TRBD2
CDR3aa: CASSVGLAEGLDTQYF
CDR3nt: TGTGCCAGCAGCGTAGGGCTAGCGGAGGGTCTGGATACGCAGTATTTT

len: 14
abundance: -
j_gene: TRBJ2-7
v_gene: TRBV6-2/TRBV6-3
d_gene: -
CDR3aa: CASSYYPGAYEQYF
CDR3nt: TGTGCCAGCAGTTACTACCCAGGGGCCTACGAGCAGTACTTC

len: 12
abundance: -
j_gene: TRBJ2-7
v_gene: TRBV28
d_gene: -
CDR3aa: CASSSAYREQYF
CDR3nt: TGTGCCAGCAGTTCTGCCTATCGGGAGCAGTACTTC

len: 16
abundance: -
j_gene: TRBJ1-2
v_gene: TRBV4-2
d_gene: -
CDR3aa: CASSQDLRQATGGYTF
CDR3nt: TGTGCCAGCAGCCAAGATTTACGACAGGCGACGGGTGGCTACACCTTC

len: 15
abundance: -
j_gene: TRBJ2-3
v_gene: TRBV6-2/TRBV6-3
d_gene: -
CDR3aa: CASSQDRRGRDTQYF
CDR3nt: TGTGCCAGCAGTCAGGACAGGAGGGGACGAGATACGCAGTATTTT

len: 15
abundance: -
j_gene: TRBJ2-1
v_gene: TRBV6-5
d_gene: -
CDR3aa: CASAMGGTAYNEQFF
CDR3nt: TGTGCCAGCGCTATGGGCGGGACGGCCTACAATGAGCAGTTCTTC

len: 13
abundance: -
j_gene: TRBJ2-4
v_gene: TRBV7-2
d_gene: -
CDR3aa: CASSFGGEDIQYF
CDR3nt: TGTGCCAGCAGCTTCGGGGGTGAGGACATTCAGTACTTC

len: 15
abundance: -
j_gene: TRBJ1-4
v_gene: TRBV28
d_gene: TRBD1
CDR3aa: CASSGETGSGEKLFF
CDR3nt: TGTGCCAGCAGTGGGGAGACAGGGAGTGGGGAAAAACTGTTTTTT

len: 13
abundance: -
j_gene: TRBJ2-5
v_gene: TRBV7-3
d_gene: TRBD1
CDR3aa: CASSFQGEETQYF
CDR3nt: TGTGCCAGCAGCTTTCAGGGGGAAGAGACCCAGTACTTC

len: 13
abundance: -
j_gene: TRBJ1-1
v_gene: TRBV2
d_gene: TRBD1
CDR3aa: CASSGQGNTETFF
CDR3nt: TGTGCCAGCAGTGGACAGGGGAACACTGAAACTTTCTTT

len: 15
abundance: once
j_gene: TRBJ1-6
v_gene: TRBV30
d_gene: -
CDR3aa: CAWRTERTENSPLHF
CDR3nt: TGTGCCTGGAGAACCGAACGGACAGAGAATTCACCCCTCCACTTT

len: 14
abundance: -
j_gene: TRBJ2-5
v_gene: TRBV29-1
d_gene: TRBD2
CDR3aa: CSVRLAGHQETQYF
CDR3nt: TGCAGCGTTCGGTTAGCGGGGCACCAAGAGACCCAGTACTTC

len: 15
abundance: -
j_gene: TRBJ2-3
v_gene: TRBV5-1
d_gene: TRBD2
CDR3aa: CASSAGLGGVDTQYF
CDR3nt: TGCGCCAGCAGCGCGGGACTAGGCGGGGTAGATACGCAGTATTTT

len: 14
abundance: -
j_gene: TRBJ1-2
v_gene: TRBV18
d_gene: -
CDR3aa: CASSPPSSNYGYTF
CDR3nt: TGTGCCAGCTCACCACCGTCTTCTAACTATGGCTACACCTTC

len: 16
abundance: -
j_gene: TRBJ2-4
v_gene: TRBV19
d_gene: TRBD1
CDR3aa: CASSARGSWTGDIQYF
CDR3nt: TGTGCCAGTAGTGCTCGTGGGTCTTGGACAGGGGACATTCAGTACTTC

len: 13
abundance: -
j_gene: TRBJ1-2
v_gene: TRBV18
d_gene: -
CDR3aa: CASSEDMDYGYTF
CDR3nt: TGTGCCAGCTCCGAGGACATGGACTATGGCTACACCTTC

len: 15
abundance: few
j_gene: TRBJ1-1
v_gene: TRBV11-2
d_gene: -
CDR3aa: CASSLEAVAATEAFF
CDR3nt: TGTGCCAGCAGCTTAGAGGCAGTCGCGGCCACTGAAGCTTTCTTT

len: 17
abundance: -
j_gene: TRBJ2-5
v_gene: TRBV19
d_gene: TRBD2
CDR3aa: CASSIGSTSGEQETQYF
CDR3nt: TGTGCCAGTAGTATTGGGTCGACTAGCGGGGAGCAAGAGACCCAGTACTTC

len: 15
abundance: -
j_gene: TRBJ1-1
v_gene: TRBV19
d_gene: -
CDR3aa: CASSMVGGRGTEAFF
CDR3nt: TGTGCCAGTAGTATGGTTGGAGGGAGAGGGACTGAAGCTTTCTTT